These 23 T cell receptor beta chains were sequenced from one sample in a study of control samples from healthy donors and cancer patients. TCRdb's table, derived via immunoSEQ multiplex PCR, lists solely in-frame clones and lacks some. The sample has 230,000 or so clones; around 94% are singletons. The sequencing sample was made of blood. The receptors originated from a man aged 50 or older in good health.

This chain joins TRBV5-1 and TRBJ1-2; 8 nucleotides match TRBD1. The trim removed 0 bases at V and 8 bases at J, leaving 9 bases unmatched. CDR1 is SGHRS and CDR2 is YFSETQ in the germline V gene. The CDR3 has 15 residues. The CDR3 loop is CASSLGTQGAGGYTF. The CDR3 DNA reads TGCGCCAGCAGCTTGGGCACCCAGGGGGCAGGGGGCTACACCTTC.

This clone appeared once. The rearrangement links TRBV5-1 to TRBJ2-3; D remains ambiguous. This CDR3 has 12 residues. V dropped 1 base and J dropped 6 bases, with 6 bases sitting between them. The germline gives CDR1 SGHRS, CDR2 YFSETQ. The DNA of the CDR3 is TGCGCCAGCAGCTTGTTTGATGATACGCAGTATTTT. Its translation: CASSLFDDTQYF.

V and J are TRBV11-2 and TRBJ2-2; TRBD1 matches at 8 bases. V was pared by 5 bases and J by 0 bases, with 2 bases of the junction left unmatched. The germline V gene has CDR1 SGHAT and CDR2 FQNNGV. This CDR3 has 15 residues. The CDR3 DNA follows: TGTGCCAGCAGCATGACAGGGGCGAACACCGGGGAGCTGTTTTTT. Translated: CASSMTGANTGELFF.

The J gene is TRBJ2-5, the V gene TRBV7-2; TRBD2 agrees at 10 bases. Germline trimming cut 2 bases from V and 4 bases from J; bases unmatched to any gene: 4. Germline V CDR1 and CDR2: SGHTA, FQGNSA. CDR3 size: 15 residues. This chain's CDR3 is CASSLQRGGGETQYF. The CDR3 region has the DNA TGTGCCAGCAGCTTACAGCGGGGGGGAGGAGAGACCCAGTACTTC.

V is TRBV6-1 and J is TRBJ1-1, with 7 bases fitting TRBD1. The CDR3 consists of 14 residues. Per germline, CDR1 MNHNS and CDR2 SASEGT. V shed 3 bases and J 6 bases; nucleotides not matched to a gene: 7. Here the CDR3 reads CASSEGDSPSEAFF. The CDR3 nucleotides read TGTGCCAGCAGTGAGGGGGACAGCCCGTCTGAAGCTTTCTTT.

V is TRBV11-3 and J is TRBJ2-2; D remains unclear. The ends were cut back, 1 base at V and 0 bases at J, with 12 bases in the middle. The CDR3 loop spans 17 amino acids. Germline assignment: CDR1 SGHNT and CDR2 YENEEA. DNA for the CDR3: TGTGCCAGCAGCTTAGGGACGAGCTCGGCGAACACCGGGGAGCTGTTTTTT. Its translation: CASSLGTSSANTGELFF.

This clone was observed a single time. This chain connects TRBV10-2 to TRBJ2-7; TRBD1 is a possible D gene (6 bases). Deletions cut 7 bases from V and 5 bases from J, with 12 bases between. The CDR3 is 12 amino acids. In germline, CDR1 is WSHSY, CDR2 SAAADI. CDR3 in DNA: TGCGCCAGCATGGGGCCAGGGGACGAGCAGTACGTC. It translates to CASMGPGDEQYV.

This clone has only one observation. Here the CDR3 DNA reads TGTGCCAGCAGTGAGACAGGGAACTATGGCTACACCTTC. It yields the protein CASSETGNYGYTF. The V call is TRBV2, the J call TRBJ1-2; 7 bases are shared with TRBD1. This CDR3 has 13 residues. After removal of 3 bases from V and 2 bases from J, the junction contained 0 bases not matched to a gene. Germline V CDR1 and CDR2: SNHLY, FYNNEI.

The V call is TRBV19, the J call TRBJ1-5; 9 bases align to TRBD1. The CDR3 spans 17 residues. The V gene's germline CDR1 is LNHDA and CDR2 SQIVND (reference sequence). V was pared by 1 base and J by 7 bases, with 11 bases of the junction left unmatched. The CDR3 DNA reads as TGTGCCAGTAGTATAGTTCAATTCCGGACAGGGGACCAGCCCCAGCATTTT. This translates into CASSIVQFRTGDQPQHF.

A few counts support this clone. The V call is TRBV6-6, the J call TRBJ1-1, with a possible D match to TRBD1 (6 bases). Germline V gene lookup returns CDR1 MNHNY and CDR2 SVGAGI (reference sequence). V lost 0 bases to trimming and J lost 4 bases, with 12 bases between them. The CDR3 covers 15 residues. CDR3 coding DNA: TGTGCCAGCAGTTACTCCAGGGGCGGGGGCACTGAAGCTTTCTTT. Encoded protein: CASSYSRGGGTEAFF.

CDR3 region: CASSYERRTEDGQFF. DNA for the CDR3: TGTGCCAGCAGTTACGAACGGAGGACGGAGGACGGGCAGTTCTTC. This sequence joins TRBV6-6 and TRBJ2-1; TRBD2 might be the D (5 bases). The CDR3 runs 15 residues. Germline loops: CDR1 MNHNY, CDR2 SVGAGI (reference sequence). Trimming removed 2 bases at V and 12 bases at J, with 20 bases between.

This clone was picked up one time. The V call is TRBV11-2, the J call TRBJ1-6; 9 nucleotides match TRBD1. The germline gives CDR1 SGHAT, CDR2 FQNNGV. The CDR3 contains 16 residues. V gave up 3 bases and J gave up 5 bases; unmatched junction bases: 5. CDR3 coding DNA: TGTGCCAGCAGCTTGCGACAGGGGGAAGATAATTCACCCCTCCACTTT. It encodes CASSLRQGEDNSPLHF. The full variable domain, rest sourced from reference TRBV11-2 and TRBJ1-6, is EAGVAQSPRYKIIEKRQSVAFWCNPISGHATLYWYQQILGQGPKLLIQFQNNGVVDDSQLPKDRFSAERLKGVDSTLKIQPAKLEDSAVYLCASSLRQGEDNSPLHFGNGTRLTVT.

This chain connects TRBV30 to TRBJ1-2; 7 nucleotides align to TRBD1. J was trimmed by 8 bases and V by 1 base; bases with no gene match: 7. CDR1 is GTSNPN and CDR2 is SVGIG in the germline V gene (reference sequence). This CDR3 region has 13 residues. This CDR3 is CAWSGDRAGGYTF. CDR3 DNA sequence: TGTGCCTGGAGTGGCGACAGGGCAGGCGGCTACACCTTC.

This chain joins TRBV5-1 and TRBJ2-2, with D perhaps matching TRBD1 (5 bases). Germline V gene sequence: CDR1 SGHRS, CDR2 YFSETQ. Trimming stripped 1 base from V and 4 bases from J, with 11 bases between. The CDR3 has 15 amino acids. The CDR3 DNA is TGCGCCAGCAGCTTGCTCCAGGGCTCCACCGGGGAGCTGTTTTTT. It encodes CASSLLQGSTGELFF.

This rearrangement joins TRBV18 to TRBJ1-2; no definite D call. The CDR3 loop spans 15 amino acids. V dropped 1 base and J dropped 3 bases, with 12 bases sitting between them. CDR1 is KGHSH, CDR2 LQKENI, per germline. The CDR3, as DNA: TGTGCCAGCTCACCACTCATCGGGGAGGACTATGGCTACACCTTC. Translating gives CASSPLIGEDYGYTF.

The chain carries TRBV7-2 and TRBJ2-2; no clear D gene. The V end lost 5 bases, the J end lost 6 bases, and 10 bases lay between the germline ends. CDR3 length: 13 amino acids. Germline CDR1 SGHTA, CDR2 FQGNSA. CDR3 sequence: CASSPRLPGELFF. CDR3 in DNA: TGTGCCAGCAGCCCCCGACTTCCCGGGGAGCTGTTTTTT.

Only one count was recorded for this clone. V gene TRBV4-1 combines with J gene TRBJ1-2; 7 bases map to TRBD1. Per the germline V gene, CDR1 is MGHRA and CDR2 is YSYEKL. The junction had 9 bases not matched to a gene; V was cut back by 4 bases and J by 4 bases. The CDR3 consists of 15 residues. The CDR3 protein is CASSLQSGQLYGYTF. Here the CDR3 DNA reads TGCGCCAGCAGCCTACAATCGGGACAGCTCTATGGCTACACCTTC.

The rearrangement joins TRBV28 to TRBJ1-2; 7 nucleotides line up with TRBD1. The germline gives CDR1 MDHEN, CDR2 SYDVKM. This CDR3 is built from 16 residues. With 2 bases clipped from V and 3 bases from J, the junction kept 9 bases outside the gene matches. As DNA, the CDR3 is TGTGCCAGCAGTTTAAAGGGGGCCGGAACCTACTATGGCTACACCTTC. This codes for CASSLKGAGTYYGYTF.

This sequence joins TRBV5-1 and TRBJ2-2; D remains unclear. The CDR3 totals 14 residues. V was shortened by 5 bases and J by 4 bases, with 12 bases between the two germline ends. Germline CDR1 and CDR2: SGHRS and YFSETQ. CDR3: CASRAQPSTGELFF. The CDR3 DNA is TGCGCCAGCAGGGCACAGCCGAGCACCGGGGAGCTGTTTTTT.

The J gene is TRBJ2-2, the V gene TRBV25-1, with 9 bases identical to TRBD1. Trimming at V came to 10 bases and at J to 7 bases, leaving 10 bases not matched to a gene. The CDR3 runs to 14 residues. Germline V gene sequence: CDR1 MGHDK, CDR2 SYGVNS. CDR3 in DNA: TGTGCCACCTCCCGGGACAGGGATGGCGGGGAGCTGTTTTTT. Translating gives CATSRDRDGGELFF. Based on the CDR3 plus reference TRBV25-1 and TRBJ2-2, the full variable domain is EADIYQTPRYLVIGTGKKITLECSQTMGHDKMYWYQQDPGMELHLIHYSYGVNSTEKGDLSSESTVSRIRTEHFPLTLESARPSHTSQYLCATSRDRDGGELFFGEGSRLTVL.

The CDR3 DNA sequence: TGTGCCAGCAGTGACTCAGGGGACAGGGGAGAGGACGAGCAGTACGTC. As protein: CASSDSGDRGEDEQYV. The chain has TRBV6-4 and TRBJ2-7; 10 bases align to TRBD1. V shed 0 bases, J shed 5 bases, and the junction held 7 bases outside the gene matches. CDR1 and CDR2 (germline): MRHNA, SNTAGT. The CDR3 length is 16 residues.

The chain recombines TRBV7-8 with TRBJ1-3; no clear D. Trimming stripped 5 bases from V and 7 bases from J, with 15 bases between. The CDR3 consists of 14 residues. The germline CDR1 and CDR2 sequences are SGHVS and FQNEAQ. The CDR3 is CASSPRTLRNTIYF. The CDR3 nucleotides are TGTGCCAGCAGCCCAAGGACGTTGCGGAACACCATATATTTT.

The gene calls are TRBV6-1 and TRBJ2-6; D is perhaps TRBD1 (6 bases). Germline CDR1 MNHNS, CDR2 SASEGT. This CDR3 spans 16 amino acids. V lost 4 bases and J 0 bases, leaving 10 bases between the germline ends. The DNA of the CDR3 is TGTGCCAGCAGTGGTCGGACAGCCTCTGGGGCCAACGTCCTGACTTTC. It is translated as CASSGRTASGANVLTF.